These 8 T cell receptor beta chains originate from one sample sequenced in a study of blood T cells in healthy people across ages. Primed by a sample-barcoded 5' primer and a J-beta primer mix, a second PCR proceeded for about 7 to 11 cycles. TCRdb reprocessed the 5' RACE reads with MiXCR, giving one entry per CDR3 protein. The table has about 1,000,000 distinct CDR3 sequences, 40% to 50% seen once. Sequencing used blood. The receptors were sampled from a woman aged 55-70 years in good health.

This chain's CDR3 is CSASEGAVNNSPLHF. The CDR3 nucleotides read TGCAGTGCTAGTGAGGGGGCGGTTAATAATTCACCCCTCCACTTT. The chain employs TRBV20-1 and TRBJ1-6, with TRBD1 matching 7 bases. The V segment lost 3 bases and the J segment 5 bases; nucleotides outside the gene matches: 7. This CDR3 has 15 amino acids. Germline V gene lookup returns CDR1 DFQATT and CDR2 SNEGSKA (reference sequence).

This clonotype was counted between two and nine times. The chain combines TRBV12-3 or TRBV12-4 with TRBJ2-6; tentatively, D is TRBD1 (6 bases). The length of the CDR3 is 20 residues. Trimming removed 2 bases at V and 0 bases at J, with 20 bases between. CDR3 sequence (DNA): TGTGCCAGCAGTTTAAGGGCAGGGGCGCTTCCGAGCTCTGGGGCCAACGTCCTGACTTTC. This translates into CASSLRAGALPSSGANVLTF.

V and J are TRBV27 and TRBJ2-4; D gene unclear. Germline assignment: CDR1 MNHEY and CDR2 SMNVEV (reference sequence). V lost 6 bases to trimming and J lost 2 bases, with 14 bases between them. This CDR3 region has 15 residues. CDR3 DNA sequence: TGTGCCAGCAGCCCAGCCCCGGGCCCCAAAAACATTCAGTACTTC. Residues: CASSPAPGPKNIQYF.

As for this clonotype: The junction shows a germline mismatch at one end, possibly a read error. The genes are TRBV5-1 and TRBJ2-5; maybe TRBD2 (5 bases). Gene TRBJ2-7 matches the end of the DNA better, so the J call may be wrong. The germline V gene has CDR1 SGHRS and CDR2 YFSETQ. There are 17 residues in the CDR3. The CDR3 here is CANSFFPFGSGGNEQYF. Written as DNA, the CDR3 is TGCGCCAACAGCTTTTTTCCTTTTGGAAGTGGAGGTAACGAGCAGTACTTC.

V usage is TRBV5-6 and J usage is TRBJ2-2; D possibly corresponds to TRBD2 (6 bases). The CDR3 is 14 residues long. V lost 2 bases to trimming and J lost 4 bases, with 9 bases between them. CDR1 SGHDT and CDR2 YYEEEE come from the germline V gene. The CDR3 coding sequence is TGTGCCAGCAGCTTCATGGGGGGCACCGGGGAGCTGTTTTTT. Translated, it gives CASSFMGGTGELFF.

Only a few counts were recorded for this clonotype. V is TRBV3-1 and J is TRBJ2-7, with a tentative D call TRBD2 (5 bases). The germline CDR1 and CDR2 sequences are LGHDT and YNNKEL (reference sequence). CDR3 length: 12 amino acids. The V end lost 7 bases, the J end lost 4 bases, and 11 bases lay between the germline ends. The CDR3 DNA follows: TGTGCCAGCAAGGGAGAGCGGTACGAGCAGTACTTC. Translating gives CASKGERYEQYF.

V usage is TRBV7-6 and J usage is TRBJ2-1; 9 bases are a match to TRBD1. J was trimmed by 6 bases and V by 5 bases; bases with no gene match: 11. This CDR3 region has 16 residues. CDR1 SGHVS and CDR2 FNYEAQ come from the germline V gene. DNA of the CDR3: TGTGCCAGCAGCCCGACGACAGGGGGTGTGGGCAATGAGCAGTTCTTC. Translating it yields CASSPTTGGVGNEQFF.

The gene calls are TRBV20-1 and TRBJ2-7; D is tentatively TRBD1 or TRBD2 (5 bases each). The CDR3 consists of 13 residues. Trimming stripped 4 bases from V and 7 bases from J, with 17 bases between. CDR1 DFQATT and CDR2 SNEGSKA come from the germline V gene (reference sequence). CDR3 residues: CSAIRDGRNEQYF. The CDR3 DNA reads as TGCAGTGCTATCCGGGACGGAAGAAATGAGCAGTACTTC.